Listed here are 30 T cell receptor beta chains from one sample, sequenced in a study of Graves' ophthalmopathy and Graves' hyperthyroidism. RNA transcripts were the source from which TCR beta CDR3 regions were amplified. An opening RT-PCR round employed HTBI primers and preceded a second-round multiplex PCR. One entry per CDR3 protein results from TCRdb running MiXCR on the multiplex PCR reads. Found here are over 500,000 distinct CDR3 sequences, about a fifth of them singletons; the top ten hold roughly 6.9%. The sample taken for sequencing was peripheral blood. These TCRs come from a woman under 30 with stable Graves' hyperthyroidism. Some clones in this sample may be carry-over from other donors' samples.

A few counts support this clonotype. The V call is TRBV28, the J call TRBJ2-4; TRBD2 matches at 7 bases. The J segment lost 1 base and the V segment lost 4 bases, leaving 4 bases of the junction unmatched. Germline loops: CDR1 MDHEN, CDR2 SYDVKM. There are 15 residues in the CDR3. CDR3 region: CASSWRGFAKNIQYF. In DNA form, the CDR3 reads TGTGCCAGCAGTTGGCGGGGGTTCGCCAAAAACATTCAGTACTTC.

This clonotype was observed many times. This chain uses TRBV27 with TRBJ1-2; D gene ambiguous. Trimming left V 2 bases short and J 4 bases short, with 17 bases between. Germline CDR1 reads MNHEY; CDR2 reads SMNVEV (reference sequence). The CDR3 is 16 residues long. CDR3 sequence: CASSLGVSASVYGYTF. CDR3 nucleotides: TGTGCCAGCAGTTTAGGAGTCAGTGCTTCTGTCTATGGCTACACCTTC.

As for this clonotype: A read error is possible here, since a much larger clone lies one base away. The CDR3 protein is CATVRGGDEQYF. The CDR3, as DNA: TGTGCCACCGTACGGGGGGGGGACGAGCAGTACTTC. The V gene is TRBV25-1, the J gene TRBJ2-7; the match to TRBD2 covers 8 bases. CDR1 and CDR2 from the germline V gene are MGHDK and SYGVNS. Trimming cost V 10 bases and J 5 bases; bases outside gene matches: 7. This CDR3 has 12 residues.

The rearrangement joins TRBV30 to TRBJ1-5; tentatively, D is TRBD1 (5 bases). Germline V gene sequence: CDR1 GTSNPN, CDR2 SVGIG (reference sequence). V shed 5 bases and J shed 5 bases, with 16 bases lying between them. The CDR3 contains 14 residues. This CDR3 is CAWGGATHDQPQHF. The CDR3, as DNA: TGTGCCTGGGGGGGAGCAACACACGATCAGCCCCAGCATTTT.

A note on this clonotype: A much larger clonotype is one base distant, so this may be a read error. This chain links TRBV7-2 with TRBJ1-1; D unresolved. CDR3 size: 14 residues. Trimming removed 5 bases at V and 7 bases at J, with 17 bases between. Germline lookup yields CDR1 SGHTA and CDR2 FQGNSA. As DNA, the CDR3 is TGTGCCAGCAGCCTGTCCGGGCGCACTGATGAAGCTTTCTTT. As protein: CASSLSGRTDEAFF.

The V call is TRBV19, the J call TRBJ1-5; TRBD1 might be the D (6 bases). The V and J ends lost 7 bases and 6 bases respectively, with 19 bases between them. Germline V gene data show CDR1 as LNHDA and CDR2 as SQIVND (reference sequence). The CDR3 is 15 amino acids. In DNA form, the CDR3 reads TGTGCCAGTAAGCCCACAGGGACCATCGTTCAGCCCCAGCATTTT. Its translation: CASKPTGTIVQPQHF. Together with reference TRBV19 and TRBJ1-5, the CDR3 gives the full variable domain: DGGITQSPKYLFRKEGQNVTLSCEQNLNHDAMYWYRQDPGQGLRLIYYSQIVNDFQKGDIAEGYSVSREKKESFPLTVTSAQKNPTAFYLCASKPTGTIVQPQHFGDGTRLSIL.

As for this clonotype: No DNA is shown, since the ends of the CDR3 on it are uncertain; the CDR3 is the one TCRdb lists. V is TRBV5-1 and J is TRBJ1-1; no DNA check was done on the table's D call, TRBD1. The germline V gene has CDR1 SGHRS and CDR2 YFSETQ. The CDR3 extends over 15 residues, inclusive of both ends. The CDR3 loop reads CASSLVGVGASEDFF.

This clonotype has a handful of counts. The CDR3 region is CASSLRQEPTEAFF. As DNA, the CDR3 is TGTGCCAGCAGTCTCCGACAGGAACCCACTGAAGCTTTCTTT. The rearrangement uses TRBV12-3 or TRBV12-4 and TRBJ1-1; the D gene is possibly TRBD1 (6 bases). V lost 5 bases and J lost 4, with 14 bases in between. The CDR3 is 14 residues long.

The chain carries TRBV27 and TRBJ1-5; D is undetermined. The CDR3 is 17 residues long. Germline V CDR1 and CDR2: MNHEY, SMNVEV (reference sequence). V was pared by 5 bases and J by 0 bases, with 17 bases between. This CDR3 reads CASSPHRPDYSNQPQHF. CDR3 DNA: TGTGCCAGCAGTCCCCATCGACCGGACTATAGCAATCAGCCCCAGCATTTT.

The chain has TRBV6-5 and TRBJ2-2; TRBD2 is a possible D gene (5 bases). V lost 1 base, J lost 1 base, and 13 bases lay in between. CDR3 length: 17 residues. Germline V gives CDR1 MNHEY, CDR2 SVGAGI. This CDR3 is CASSYWRRAVNTGELFF. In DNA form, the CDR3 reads TGTGCCAGCAGTTACTGGCGGCGGGCCGTGAACACCGGGGAGCTGTTTTTT.

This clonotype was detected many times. The CDR3 reads CASLDRFRDIQYF. The CDR3 DNA reads as TGTGCCAGCCTTGACAGGTTCAGGGACATTCAGTACTTC. V and J are TRBV2 and TRBJ2-4, with D perhaps TRBD1 (6 bases). This CDR3 spans 13 amino acids. V was trimmed by 8 bases and J by 8 bases, leaving 16 bases between them. CDR1 and CDR2 (germline): SNHLY, FYNNEI. The variable domain in full, with the rest retrieved from reference TRBV2 and TRBJ2-4, is EPEVTQTPSHQVTQMGQEVILRCVPISNHLYFYWYRQILGQKVEFLVSFYNNEISEKSEIFDDQFSVERPDGSNFTLKIRSTKLEDSAMYFCASLDRFRDIQYFGAGTRLSVL.

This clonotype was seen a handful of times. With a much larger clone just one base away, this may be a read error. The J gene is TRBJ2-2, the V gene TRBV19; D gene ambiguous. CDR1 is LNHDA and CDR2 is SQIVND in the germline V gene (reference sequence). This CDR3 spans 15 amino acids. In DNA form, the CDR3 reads TGTGTCAGTAGTTTTCCCATCGACGGTACCGGGGAGCTGTTTTTT. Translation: CVSSFPIDGTGELFF.

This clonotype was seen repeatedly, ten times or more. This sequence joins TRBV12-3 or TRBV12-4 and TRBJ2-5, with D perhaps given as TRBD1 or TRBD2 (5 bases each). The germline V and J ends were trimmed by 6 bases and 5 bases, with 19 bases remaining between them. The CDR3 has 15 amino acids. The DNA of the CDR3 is TGTGCCAGCAGCGCCACGCAGGGCGGGTTGGAGACCCAGTACTTC. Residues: CASSATQGGLETQYF.

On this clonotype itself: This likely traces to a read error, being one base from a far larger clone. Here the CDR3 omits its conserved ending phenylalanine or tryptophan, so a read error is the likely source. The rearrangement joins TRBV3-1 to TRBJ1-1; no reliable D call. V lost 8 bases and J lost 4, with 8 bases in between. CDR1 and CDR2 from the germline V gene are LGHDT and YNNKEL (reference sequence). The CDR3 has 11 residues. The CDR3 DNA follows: TGTGCCAGCTCCGCGGGCACTGAAGCTTTCTAT. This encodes CASSAGTEAFY.

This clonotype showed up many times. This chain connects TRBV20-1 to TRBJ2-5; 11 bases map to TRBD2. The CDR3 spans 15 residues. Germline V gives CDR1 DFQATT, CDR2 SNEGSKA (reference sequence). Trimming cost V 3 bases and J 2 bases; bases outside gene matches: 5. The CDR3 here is CSASPGLAVQETQYF. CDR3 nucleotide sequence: TGCAGTGCTAGCCCGGGACTAGCGGTACAAGAGACCCAGTACTTC.

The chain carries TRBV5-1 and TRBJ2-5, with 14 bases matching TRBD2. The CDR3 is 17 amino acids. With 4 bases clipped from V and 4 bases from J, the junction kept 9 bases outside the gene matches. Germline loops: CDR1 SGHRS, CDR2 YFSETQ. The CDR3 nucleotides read TGCGCCAGCAGCCTGGGACTAGCGGGAGCGCAGGGAGAGACCCAGTACTTC. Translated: CASSLGLAGAQGETQYF.

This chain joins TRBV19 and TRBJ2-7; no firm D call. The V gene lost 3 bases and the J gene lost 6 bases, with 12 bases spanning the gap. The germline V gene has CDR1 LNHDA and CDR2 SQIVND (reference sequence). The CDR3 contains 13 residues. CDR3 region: CASSMRSRVEQYF. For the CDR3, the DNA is TGTGCCAGTAGTATGAGGTCTCGTGTCGAGCAGTACTTC.

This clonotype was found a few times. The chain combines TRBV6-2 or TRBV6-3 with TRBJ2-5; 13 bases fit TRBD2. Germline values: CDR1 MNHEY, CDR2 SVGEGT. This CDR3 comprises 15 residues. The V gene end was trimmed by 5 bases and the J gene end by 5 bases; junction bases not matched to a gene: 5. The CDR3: CASSRLAGGRETQYF. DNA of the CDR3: TGTGCCAGCAGTCGACTAGCGGGAGGACGGGAGACCCAGTACTTC.

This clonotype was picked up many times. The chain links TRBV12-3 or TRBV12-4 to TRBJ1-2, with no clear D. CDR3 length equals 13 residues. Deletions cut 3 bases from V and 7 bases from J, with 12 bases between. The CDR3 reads CASSFTQSGGYTF. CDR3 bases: TGTGCCAGCAGTTTTACCCAGTCGGGTGGCTACACCTTC.

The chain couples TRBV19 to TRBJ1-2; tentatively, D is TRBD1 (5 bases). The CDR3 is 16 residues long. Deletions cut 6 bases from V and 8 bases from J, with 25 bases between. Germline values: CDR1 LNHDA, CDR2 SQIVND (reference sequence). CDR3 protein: CASSRLREEGFRGYTF. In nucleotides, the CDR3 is TGTGCCAGTAGCCGACTACGGGAGGAGGGGTTCCGGGGCTACACCTTC.

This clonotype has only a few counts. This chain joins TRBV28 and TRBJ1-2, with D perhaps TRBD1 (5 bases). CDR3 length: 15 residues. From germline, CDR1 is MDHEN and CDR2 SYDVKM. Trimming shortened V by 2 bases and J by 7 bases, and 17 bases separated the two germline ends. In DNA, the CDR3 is TGTGCCAGCAGTTTAGGTGCCAGGGCGGCGCCTGGCTACACCTTC. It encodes CASSLGARAAPGYTF.

For the CDR3, the DNA is TGTGCCAGCAGCTTAGGAGGGACGTACACTGAAGCTTTCTTT. This sequence encodes CASSLGGTYTEAFF. The chain is built from TRBV7-2 and TRBJ1-1, with D perhaps TRBD1 (5 bases). The CDR3 covers 14 residues. V dropped 1 base and J dropped 3 bases, with 9 bases sitting between them. Germline lookup yields CDR1 SGHTA and CDR2 FQGNSA.

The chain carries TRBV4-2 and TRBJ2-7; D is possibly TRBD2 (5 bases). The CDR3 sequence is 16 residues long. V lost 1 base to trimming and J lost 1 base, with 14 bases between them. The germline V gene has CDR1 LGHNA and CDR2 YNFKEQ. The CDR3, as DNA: TGTGCCAGCAGCCAAGGGTCGGGGAGCCCGTCCTACGAGCAGTACTTC. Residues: CASSQGSGSPSYEQYF.

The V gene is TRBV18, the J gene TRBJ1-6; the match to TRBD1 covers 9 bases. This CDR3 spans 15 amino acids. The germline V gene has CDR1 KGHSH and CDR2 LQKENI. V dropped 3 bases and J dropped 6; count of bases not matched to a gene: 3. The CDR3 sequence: CASSPQTGGNSPLHF. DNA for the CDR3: TGTGCCAGCTCACCCCAGACAGGGGGTAATTCACCCCTCCACTTT. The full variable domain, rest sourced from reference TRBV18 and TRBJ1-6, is NAGVMQNPRHLVRRRGQEARLRCSPMKGHSHVYWYRQLPEEGLKFMVYLQKENIIDESGMPKERFSAEFPKEGPSILRIQQVVRGDSAAYFCASSPQTGGNSPLHFGNGTRLTVT.

Written as DNA, the CDR3 is TGTGCCAGCAGTCCCTGGACAGGGGGAACCTATGGCTACACCTTC. Protein product: CASSPWTGGTYGYTF. The chain uses TRBV6-1 and TRBJ1-2, with 10 bases that match TRBD1. Trimming cost V 5 bases and J 4 bases; bases outside gene matches: 7. Germline V lookup: CDR1 MNHNS, CDR2 SASEGT. This CDR3 has 15 residues.

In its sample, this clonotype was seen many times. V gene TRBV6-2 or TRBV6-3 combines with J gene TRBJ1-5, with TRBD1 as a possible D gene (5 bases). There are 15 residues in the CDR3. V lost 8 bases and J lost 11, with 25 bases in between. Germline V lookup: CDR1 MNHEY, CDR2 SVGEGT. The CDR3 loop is CASSQGGAGSGSQHF. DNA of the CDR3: TGTGCCAGCTCACAAGGTGGGGCAGGGTCAGGGTCCCAGCATTTT.

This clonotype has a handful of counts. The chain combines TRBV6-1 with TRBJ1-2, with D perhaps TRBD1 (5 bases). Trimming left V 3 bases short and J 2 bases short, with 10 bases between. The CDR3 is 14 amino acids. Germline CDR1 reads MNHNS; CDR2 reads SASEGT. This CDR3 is CASSDFHRNYGYTF. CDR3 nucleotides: TGTGCCAGCAGTGATTTCCACAGGAACTATGGCTACACCTTC.

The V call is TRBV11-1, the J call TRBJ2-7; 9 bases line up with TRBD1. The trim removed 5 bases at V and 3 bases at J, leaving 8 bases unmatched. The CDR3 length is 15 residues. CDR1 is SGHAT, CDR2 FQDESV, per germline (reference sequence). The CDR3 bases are TGTGCCAGCAGCCCGGCCGGGACAGGGAACTACGAGCAGTACTTC. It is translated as CASSPAGTGNYEQYF.

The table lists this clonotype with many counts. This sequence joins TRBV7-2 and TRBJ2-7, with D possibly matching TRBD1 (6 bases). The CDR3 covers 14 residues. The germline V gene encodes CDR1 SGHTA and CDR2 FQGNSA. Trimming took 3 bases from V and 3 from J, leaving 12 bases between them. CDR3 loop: CASSFRDTIYEQYF. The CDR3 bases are TGTGCCAGCAGCTTCCGGGACACCATCTACGAGCAGTACTTC.

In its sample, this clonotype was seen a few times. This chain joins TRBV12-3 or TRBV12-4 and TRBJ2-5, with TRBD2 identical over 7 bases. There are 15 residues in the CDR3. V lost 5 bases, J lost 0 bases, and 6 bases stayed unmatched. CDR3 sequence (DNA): TGTGCCAGCAGTAAGGGTAGCGGGTACCAAGAGACCCAGTACTTC. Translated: CASSKGSGYQETQYF.